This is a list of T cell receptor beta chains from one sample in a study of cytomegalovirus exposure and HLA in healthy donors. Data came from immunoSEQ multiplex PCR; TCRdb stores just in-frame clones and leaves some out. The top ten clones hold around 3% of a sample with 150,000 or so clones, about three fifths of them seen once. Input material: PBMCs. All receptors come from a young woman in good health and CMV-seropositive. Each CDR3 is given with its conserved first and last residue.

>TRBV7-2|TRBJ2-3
CASGLAGQLTDTQYF
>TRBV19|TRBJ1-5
CASSRGLEQPQHF
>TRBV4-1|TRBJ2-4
CASSPRVLAGVAKNIQYF
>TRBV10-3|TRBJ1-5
CAISEGTGGGNQPQHF
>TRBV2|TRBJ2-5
CASKIDTDQETQYF
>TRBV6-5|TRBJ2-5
CASSYSRGRGETQYF
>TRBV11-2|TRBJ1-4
CASSAQLDEKLFF
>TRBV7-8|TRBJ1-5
CASTQGAGGQPQHF
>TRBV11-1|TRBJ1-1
CASSLARPTEAFF
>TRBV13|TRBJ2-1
CASSSRLAGGDEQFF
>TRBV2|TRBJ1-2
CASRPGQGRGYGYTF
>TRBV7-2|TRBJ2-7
CASSSTRSYEQYF
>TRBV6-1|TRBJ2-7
CASGGRQGYEQYF
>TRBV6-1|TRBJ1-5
CASSETGGQGNQPQHF
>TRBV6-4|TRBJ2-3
CASSAEGQGADTQYF
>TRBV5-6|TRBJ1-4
CASSFGGSGVGGFEKLFF
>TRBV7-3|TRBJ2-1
CASSLSIGEQFF
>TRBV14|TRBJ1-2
CASSQDRDRDTYGYTF
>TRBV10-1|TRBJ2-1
CASSESNRGAYNEQFF
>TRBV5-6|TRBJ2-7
CASSLQGPYEQYF
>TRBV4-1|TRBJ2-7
CASTSLPSGNVYEQYF
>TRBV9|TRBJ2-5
CASSETLLAGGGETQYF
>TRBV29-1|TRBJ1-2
CSVEDRGGGGGYTF
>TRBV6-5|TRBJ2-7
CASTRGREQYF